Sequencing of this T cell receptor (beta chain) was carried out in a study of CD8 T cells in Susac syndrome. Study background: When their blood was taken, patients with Susac syndrome were therapy-naive, taking corticosteroids, or taking intravenous immunoglobulin alone.

CD8+ and CD4+ blood T cells underwent TCR beta sequencing. Negative isolation yielded the CD8+ and CD4+ T cells, while FACS enriched the TEMRA cells. Looked up from germline, CDR1 is MNHEY and CDR2 is SMNVEV (reference sequence). V lost 5 bases and J 8 bases, leaving 18 bases between the germline ends. There are 15 residues in the CDR3. The authors reverse transcribed roughly 0.5 to 1 ug RNA with random hexamers. Using its own MiXCR run on the immunoSEQ multiplex PCR reads, TCRdb lists one record per CDR3 protein. The data contain about 94,000 distinct CDR3 sequences, just under 95% of them singletons. This clonotype appeared a single time. Antigen: not known. General study findings and limits: In Susac syndrome, the CD4+ T cell repertoires did not show clonal expansion.

The sequencing sample was made of CD4+ T cells from PBMCs. The TCR was taken from a human donor with Susac syndrome. The genes are TRBV27 and TRBJ1-4; D not certain. The CDR3 protein is CASSPAGLSGEKLFF. CDR3 nucleotides: TGTGCCAGCAGTCCCGCAGGTTTATCAGGAGAAAAACTGTTTTTT. The full variable domain, completed using reference TRBV27 and TRBJ1-4, is EAQVTQNPRYLITVTGKKLTVTCSQNMNHEYMSWYRQDPGLGLRQIYYSMNVEVTDKGDVPEGYKVSRKEKRNFPLILESPSPNQTSLYFCASSPAGLSGEKLFFGSGTQLSVL.